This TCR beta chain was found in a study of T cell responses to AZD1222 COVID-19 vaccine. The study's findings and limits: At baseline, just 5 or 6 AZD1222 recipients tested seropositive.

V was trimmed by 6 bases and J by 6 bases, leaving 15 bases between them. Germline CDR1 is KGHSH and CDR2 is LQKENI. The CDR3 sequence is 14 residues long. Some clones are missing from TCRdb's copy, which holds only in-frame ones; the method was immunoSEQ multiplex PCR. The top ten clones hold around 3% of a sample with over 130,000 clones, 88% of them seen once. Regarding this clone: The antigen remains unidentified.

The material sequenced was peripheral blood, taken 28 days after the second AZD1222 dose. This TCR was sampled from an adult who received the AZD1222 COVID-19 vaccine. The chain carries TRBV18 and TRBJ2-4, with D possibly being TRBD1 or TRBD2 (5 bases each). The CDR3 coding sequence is TGTGCCAGCTCGAACCGGGACGGCCCAAACATTCAGTACTTC. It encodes CASSNRDGPNIQYF.